The present T cell receptor beta chain was sequenced within a study of sequential checkpoint blockade in melanoma. In the study overall: TCRbeta immunosequencing was performed on DNA from around 96 pretreatment melanoma tumor samples. Matched biopsies came pretreatment and at week 13 for approximately 22 patients.

The CDR3 has 15 amino acids. The ends were cut back, 5 bases at V and 6 bases at J, with 17 bases in the middle. The germline CDR1 and CDR2 sequences are SGHNT and YENEEA. Treatment defined: randomized to nivolumab then ipilimumab (arm A) or the reverse (arm B). None of the patients previously received DNA-damaging chemotherapy. Sequencing used immunoSEQ multiplex PCR; TCRdb keeps in-frame clones, though not all of them. The data hold 3,700 or so clones, with about 22% observed a single time. This clone has more than one count but fewer than ten. The chain joins TRBV11-3 to TRBJ2-1; D is perhaps TRBD2 (5 bases). The source material was tumor tissue (inferred from file names), sampled from a patient given nivolumab and ipilimumab in sequence. The TCR originated in a human donor with melanoma. The DNA of the CDR3 is TGTGCCAGCAGCCCGGGAAGTGGTCTTTTCAATGAGCAGTTCTTC. It yields the protein CASSPGSGLFNEQFF.